Sequencing of this TCR beta chain was carried out in a study of CD8 T cells in cerebrospinal fluid in Alzheimer's disease. This CDR3 region has 12 residues. The germline V gene has CDR1 KGHDR and CDR2 SFDVKD. This clonotype counts as large by frequency. Its antigen is still unknown. CSF cells underwent 10X single-cell V(D)J and 5' gene-expression profiling. TCRdb reprocessed the 10x single-cell sequencing reads; each CDR3 protein has one entry and no DNA is given. Seen in this sample are 950 to 1,500 distinct CDR3 sequences; the ten most common clones hold 7.5% to 9%. Whole-study results and caveats: Compared with controls, mild cognitive impairment or Alzheimer's disease patients showed higher maximum CSF clone percentages. EBV-specific TCRs in cerebrospinal fluid reportedly do not establish a causal EBV–Alzheimer's link.

The sequenced sample consisted of cerebrospinal fluid. The chain is built from TRBV24-1 and TRBJ1-2; absent DNA, TCRdb's TRBD1 call cannot be checked. The sequence was obtained from a human donor in good health. CDR3 amino acids: CATSDLGGGYTF.